This T cell receptor beta chain was sequenced during a study of identical twins. Each CDR3 protein gets one entry after TCRdb re-called the 5' RACE reads with MiXCR. The sample lists 650,000 to 800,000 distinct CDR3 sequences; 8% to 9% were seen once. This clonotype has more than one count but fewer than ten. The same sample was also studied in work on yellow fever vaccine responses in identical twins.

The sample comprised PBMCs. This receptor was identified in a woman in her late teens or twenties in good health.

CDR3 in DNA: TGTGCCAGCGCTCTGGGGCCCGGGGAGCTGTTTTTT. Translated, it gives CASALGPGELFF. This chain joins TRBV3-1 and TRBJ2-2; perhaps TRBD1 as D (5 bases). The germline gives CDR1 LGHDT, CDR2 YNNKEL (reference sequence). Trimming cost V 8 bases and J 6 bases, with 10 bases left between them. The CDR3 length is 12 residues.